This record looks at one TCR beta chain sequence and its context. A junction end diverges from the germline sequence, so it may reflect a read error. The authors' processing: Amplified reference gene primers provided the basis for estimating nucleated cell counts. Measured with immunoSEQ multiplex PCR; TCRdb has only the in-frame clones, and not every one. Clone size and the V and J calls come from that table; the DNA yielded D and trimming. The top ten clones hold 0.95% to 1.5% of a sample with approximately 140,000 clones, 88% of them seen once. The entry originates in a study of blood T cell repertoires in COVID-19. Overall study context: Both acute and convalescent COVID-19 samples were obtained from the United States, Italy and Spain. Sources were T cells, B-cell-depleted T cells, or PBMCs; the material itself was cDNA or gDNA.

Living in 24 US areas, the participants were between about 18 and 90 years of age. The specimen sequenced was PBMCs or T cells enriched from blood (not recorded which). The sequence came from a woman in her twenties or thirties with acute COVID-19.

DNA for the CDR3: TGTGCCACCCCTACAACCTCTAGACAGGGGCGTCGGCCCTTC. Its translation is CATPTTSRQGRRPF. The genes are TRBV6-5 and TRBJ1-2; 8 bases match TRBD1. The germline gives CDR1 MNHEY, CDR2 SVGAGI. The CDR3 is 14 amino acids.